Following are 8 T cell receptor beta chains from one sample sequenced in a study of Tregs in tolerant kidney transplant recipients. Generated by immunoSEQ multiplex PCR, the TCRdb table keeps only in-frame clones and is missing some. The table includes tens of thousands of clones, just over 90% detected once. The material sequenced was CD8+ T cells from blood. These receptors were taken from a human donor in good health.

This clone was detected once. This chain connects TRBV10-3 to TRBJ2-2; TRBD2 aligns across 9 bases. Germline CDR1 and CDR2: ENHRY and SYGVKD. V lost 0 bases and J lost 2; bases outside the gene matches: 4. The CDR3 loop spans 17 amino acids. CDR3 nucleotide sequence: TGTGCCATCAGTGAGTCCGAGACTAGCGGAAACACCGGGGAGCTGTTTTTT. Its translation is CAISESETSGNTGELFF.

The chain combines TRBV11-2 with TRBJ2-5; 7 nucleotides agree with TRBD2. The germline V gene has CDR1 SGHAT and CDR2 FQNNGV. V lost 4 bases to trimming and J lost 2 bases; unmatched junction nucleotides: 13. This CDR3 has 17 amino acids. The CDR3 DNA reads TGTGCCAGCAGCTCCTGGGGAGGGAAGGGAGAACAAGAGACCCAGTACTTC. Protein product: CASSSWGGKGEQETQYF.

The chain couples TRBV29-1 to TRBJ1-4; 9 nucleotides match TRBD1. CDR3 size: 14 residues. Trimming at V came to 6 bases and at J to 2 bases, leaving 4 bases not matched to a gene. Germline CDR1 and CDR2: SQVTM and ANQGSEA. The CDR3 here is CSVTGGSTNEKLFF. CDR3 DNA: TGCAGCGTCACAGGGGGCTCCACTAATGAAAAACTGTTTTTT.

The chain combines TRBV25-1 with TRBJ2-1; D is unclear. The CDR3 is made up of 11 amino acids. In germline, CDR1 is MGHDK, CDR2 SYGVNS. With 6 bases removed from V and 5 bases from J, the gap between germline ends came to 5 bases. The CDR3 sequence: CASSLDNEQFF. CDR3 in DNA: TGTGCCAGCAGCCTAGACAATGAGCAGTTCTTC.

The chain employs TRBV29-1 and TRBJ1-4; weak D call: TRBD1 (6 bases). The germline CDR1 and CDR2 sequences are SQVTM and ANQGSEA. V was trimmed by 6 bases and J by 4 bases, leaving 9 bases between them. CDR3 length: 12 residues. The CDR3 is CSVGHINEKLFF. CDR3 nucleotide sequence: TGCAGCGTGGGACACATTAATGAAAAACTGTTTTTT.

V usage is TRBV7-9 and J usage is TRBJ2-1, with TRBD2 matching 8 bases. Trimming took 1 base from V and 5 from J; bases not matched to a gene: 10. Germline CDR1 reads SEHNR; CDR2 reads FQNEAQ (reference sequence). The CDR3 extends over 17 amino acids. The CDR3 is CASSLVRGGVFDNEQFF. In DNA, the CDR3 is TGTGCCAGCAGCTTAGTACGGGGGGGCGTTTTTGACAATGAGCAGTTCTTC. The full variable domain, in which reference TRBV7-9 and TRBJ2-1 provide the parts outside the CDR3, is DTGVSQNPRHKITKRGQNVTFRCDPISEHNRLYWYRQTLGQGPEFLTYFQNEAQLEKSRLLSDRFSAERPKGSFSTLEIQRTEQGDSAMYLCASSLVRGGVFDNEQFFGPGTRLTVL.

The chain combines TRBV11-2 with TRBJ1-5, with D possibly being TRBD1 (6 bases). Trimming left V 5 bases short and J 7 bases short, with 18 bases between. The CDR3 has 15 residues. The germline V gene has CDR1 SGHAT and CDR2 FQNNGV. The CDR3 spells CASSQEGGRGQPQHF. The CDR3 DNA follows: TGTGCCAGCAGCCAAGAGGGGGGGCGAGGCCAGCCCCAGCATTTT.

As regards this clone: The identical CDR3 is also encoded by other nucleotide sequences in the sample. The chain is built from TRBV6-6 and TRBJ2-7; the D gene could be TRBD1 or TRBD2 (5 bases each). V lost 3 bases and J lost 1, with 13 bases in between. This CDR3 spans 15 amino acids. The germline gives CDR1 MNHNY, CDR2 SVGAGI (reference sequence). Here the CDR3 reads CASSYSSGSSYEQYF. In nucleotides, the CDR3 is TGTGCCAGCAGTTATAGTTCAGGGAGTTCCTACGAGCAGTACTTC.